These 3 T cell receptor beta chains originate from one sample sequenced in a study of immune heterogeneity within non-small cell lung tumors. In a multiplex PCR, 32 V and 13 J primers amplified TCR beta CDR3. MiXCR was run by TCRdb on the multiplex PCR reads, yielding one entry per CDR3 protein. The table shows over 25,000 distinct CDR3 sequences, with around 30% occurring only once. Each sample used roughly 0.65 ug of genomic DNA from bulk tumor tissue. Several biopsies per primary tumor, spaced far apart, were taken during surgery. Each patient presented with untreated, newly diagnosed non-small cell lung cancer and received curative surgery. The specimen was lung tumor tissue. These receptors were obtained from a man aged 40-49 years with non-small cell lung cancer.

This clonotype was found many times. V gene TRBV4-1 combines with J gene TRBJ2-7; 11 positions agree with TRBD2. CDR3 length: 17 amino acids. Trimming cost V 0 bases and J 3 bases; bases outside gene matches: 7. The germline gives CDR1 MGHRA, CDR2 YSYEKL. The CDR3 protein is CASSQEWGTSGVYEQYF. The DNA for the CDR3 is TGCGCCAGCAGCCAAGAATGGGGGACTAGCGGTGTCTACGAGCAGTACTTC.

Notes on this clonotype: One base away lies a much larger clone, so this may be a sequencing read error. The chain couples TRBV19 to TRBJ2-5; a possible D gene is TRBD2 (6 bases). Germline CDR1 LNHDA, CDR2 SQIVND (reference sequence). The CDR3 runs to 12 residues. The CDR3 nucleotides are TGTGCCAGTGCGACGGACCGGGGGACCCTGTACTTC. It encodes CASATDRGTLYF.

This chain joins TRBV10-3 and TRBJ1-6; perhaps TRBD1 as D (6 bases). V was pared by 5 bases and J by 2 bases, with 22 bases between. Germline V gives CDR1 ENHRY, CDR2 SYGVKD. The CDR3 extends over 19 amino acids. The CDR3: CAISKRLMDGQTYNSPLHF. CDR3 coding DNA: TGTGCCATCAGTAAACGTTTGATGGACGGACAGACCTATAATTCACCCCTCCACTTT.